This T cell receptor beta chain appears in the sequencing data of a study of tumor-infiltrating lymphocytes in oesophageal squamous cell carcinoma (dated by TCRdb to the mid-2010s). As for this clonotype: Which antigen it targets is not known. Base qualities are not recorded, but no much larger clone differs from it by a single base.

The protocol used for the library was PCR. TCRdb lists the instrument as Illumina HiSeq 2000. TCRdb redid the processing of the public reads, applying fastp at Q25 and MiXCR, and retained in-frame beta chains. Identical CDR3 proteins give one entry, which carries the most common genes and DNA. This sample comprises about 10,000 distinct CDR3 sequences, around three fifths of them detected only once. The ten top clones hold about 40% of the sample. Reading the germline V gene gives CDR1 SGHVS and CDR2 FQNEAQ. From the cysteine up to the phenylalanine, the CDR3 has a length of 15 residues. The read is trimmed to its CDR3 DNA, 45 bases read in frame from base 1. V lost 1 base and J lost 1 base; the stretch between them is 8 bases long.

The receptor was isolated from a female donor with esophageal squamous cell carcinoma. The sequenced sample consisted of esophageal tumor tissue. The rearranged segments are TRBV7-8 and TRBJ2-1; no D gene is confidently identified. This receptor has the CDR3 CASSLESASYNEQFF. The DNA is as follows: TGTGCCAGCAGCTTAGAGTCGGCTTCCTACAATGAGCAGTTCTTC.